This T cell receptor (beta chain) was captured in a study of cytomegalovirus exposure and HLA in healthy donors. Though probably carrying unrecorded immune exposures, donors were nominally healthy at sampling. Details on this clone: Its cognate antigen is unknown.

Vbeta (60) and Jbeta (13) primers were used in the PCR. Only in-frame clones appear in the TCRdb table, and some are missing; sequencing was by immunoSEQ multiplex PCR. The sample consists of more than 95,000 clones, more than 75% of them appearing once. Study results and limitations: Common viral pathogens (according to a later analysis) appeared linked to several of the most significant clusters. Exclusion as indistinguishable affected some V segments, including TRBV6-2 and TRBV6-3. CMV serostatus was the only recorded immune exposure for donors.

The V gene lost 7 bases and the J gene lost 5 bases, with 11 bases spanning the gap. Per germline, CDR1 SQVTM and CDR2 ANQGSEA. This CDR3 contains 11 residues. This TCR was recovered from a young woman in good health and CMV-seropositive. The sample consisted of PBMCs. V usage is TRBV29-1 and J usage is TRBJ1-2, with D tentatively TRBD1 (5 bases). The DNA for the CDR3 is TGCAGCGGGGTGGACATATATGGCTACACCTTC. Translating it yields CSGVDIYGYTF.